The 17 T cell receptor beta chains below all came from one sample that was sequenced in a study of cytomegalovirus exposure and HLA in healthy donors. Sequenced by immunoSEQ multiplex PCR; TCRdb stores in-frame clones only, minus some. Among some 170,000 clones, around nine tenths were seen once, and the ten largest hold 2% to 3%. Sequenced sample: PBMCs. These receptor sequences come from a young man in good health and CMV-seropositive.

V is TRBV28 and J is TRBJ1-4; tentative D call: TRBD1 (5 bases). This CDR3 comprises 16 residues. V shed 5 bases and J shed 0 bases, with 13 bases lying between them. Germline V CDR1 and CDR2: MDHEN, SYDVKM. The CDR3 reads CASSNRFDSTNEKLFF. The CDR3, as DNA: TGTGCCAGCAGTAACAGGTTCGACTCAACTAATGAAAAACTGTTTTTT.

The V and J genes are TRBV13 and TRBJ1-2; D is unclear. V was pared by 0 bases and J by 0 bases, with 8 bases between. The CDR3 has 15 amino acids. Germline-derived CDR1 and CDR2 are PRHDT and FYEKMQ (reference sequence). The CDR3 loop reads CASSLGRVPNYGYTF. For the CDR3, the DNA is TGTGCCAGCAGCTTAGGCCGGGTTCCTAACTATGGCTACACCTTC.

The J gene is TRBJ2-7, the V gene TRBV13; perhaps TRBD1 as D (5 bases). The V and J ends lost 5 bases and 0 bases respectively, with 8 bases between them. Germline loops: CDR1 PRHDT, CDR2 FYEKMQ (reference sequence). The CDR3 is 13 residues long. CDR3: CASSQGFSYEQYF. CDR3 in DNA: TGTGCCAGCAGCCAGGGCTTCTCCTACGAGCAGTACTTC.

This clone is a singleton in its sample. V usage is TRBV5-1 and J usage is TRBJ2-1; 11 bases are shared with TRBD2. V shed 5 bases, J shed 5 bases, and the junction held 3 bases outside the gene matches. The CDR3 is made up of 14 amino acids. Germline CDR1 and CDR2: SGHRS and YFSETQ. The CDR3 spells CASRPLAGDNEQFF. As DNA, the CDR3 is TGCGCCAGCAGACCACTAGCGGGGGACAATGAGCAGTTCTTC.

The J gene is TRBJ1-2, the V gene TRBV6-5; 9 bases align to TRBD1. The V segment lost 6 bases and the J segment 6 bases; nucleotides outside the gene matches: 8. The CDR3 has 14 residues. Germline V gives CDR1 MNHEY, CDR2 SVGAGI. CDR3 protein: CASSLGTGRDGYTF. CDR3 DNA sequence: TGTGCCAGCAGCCTCGGGACAGGGAGAGATGGCTACACCTTC.

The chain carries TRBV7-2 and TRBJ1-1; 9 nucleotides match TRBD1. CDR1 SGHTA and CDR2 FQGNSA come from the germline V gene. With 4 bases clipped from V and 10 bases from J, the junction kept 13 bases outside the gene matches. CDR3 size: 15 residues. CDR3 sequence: CASSSLGQGNSPAFF. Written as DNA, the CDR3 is TGTGCCAGCAGCTCCCTGGGACAGGGTAATAGTCCAGCTTTCTTT.

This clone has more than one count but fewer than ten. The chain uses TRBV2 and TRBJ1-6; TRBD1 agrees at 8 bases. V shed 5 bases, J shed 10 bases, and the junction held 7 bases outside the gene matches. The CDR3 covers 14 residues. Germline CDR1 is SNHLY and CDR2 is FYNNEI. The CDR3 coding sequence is TGTGCCAGCAGTATACAGGGGGAGGACTCACCCCTCCACTTT. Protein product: CASSIQGEDSPLHF.

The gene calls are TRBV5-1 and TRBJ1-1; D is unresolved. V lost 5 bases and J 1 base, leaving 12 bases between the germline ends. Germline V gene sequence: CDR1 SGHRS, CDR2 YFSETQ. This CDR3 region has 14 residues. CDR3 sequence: CASSPGAQNTEAFF. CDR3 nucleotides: TGCGCCAGCAGTCCGGGAGCTCAGAACACTGAAGCTTTCTTT.

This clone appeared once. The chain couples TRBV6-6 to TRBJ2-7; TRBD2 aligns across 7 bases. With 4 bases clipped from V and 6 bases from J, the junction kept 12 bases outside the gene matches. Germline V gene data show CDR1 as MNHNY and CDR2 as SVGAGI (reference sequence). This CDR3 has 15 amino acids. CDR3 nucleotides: TGTGCCAGCAGTTCCCACGATCAGCGGGGCGGCGAGCAGTACTTC. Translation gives CASSSHDQRGGEQYF.

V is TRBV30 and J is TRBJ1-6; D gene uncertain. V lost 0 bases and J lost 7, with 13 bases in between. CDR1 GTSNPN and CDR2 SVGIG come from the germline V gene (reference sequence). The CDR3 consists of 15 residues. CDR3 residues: CAWSVTAGWNSPLHF. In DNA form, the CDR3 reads TGTGCCTGGAGTGTGACGGCGGGCTGGAATTCACCCCTCCACTTT. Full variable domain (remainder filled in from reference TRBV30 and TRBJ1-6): SQTIHQWPATLVQPVGSPLSLECTVEGTSNPNLYWYRQAAGRGLQLLFYSVGIGQISSEVPQNLSASRPQDRQFILSSKKLLLSDSGFYLCAWSVTAGWNSPLHFGNGTRLTVT.

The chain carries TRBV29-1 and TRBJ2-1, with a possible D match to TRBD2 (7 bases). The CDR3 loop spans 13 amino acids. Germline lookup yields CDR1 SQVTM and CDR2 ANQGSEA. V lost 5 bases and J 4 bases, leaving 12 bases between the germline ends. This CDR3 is CSVRRGGYNEQFF. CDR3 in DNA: TGCAGCGTTAGGAGGGGGGGATACAATGAGCAGTTCTTC.

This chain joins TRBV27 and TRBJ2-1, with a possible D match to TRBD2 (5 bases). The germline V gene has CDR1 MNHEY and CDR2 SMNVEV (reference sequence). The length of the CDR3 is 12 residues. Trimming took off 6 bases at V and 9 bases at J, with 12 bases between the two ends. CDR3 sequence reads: CASSLGRGEQFF. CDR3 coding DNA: TGTGCCAGCAGCCTGGGTCGGGGTGAGCAGTTCTTC.

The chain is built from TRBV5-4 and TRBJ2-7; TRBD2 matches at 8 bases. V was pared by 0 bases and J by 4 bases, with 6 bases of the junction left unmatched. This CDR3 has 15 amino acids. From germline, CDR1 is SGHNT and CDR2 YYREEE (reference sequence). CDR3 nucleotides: TGTGCCAGCAGCTTGGCGGGAGGGCGATTGTACGAGCAGTACTTC. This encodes CASSLAGGRLYEQYF.

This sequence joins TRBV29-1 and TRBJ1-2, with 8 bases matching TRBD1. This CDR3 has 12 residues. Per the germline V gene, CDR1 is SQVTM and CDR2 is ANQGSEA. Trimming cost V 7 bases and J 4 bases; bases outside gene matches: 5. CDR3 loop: CSAWTGFYGYTF. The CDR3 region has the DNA TGCAGCGCCTGGACAGGGTTCTATGGCTACACCTTC.

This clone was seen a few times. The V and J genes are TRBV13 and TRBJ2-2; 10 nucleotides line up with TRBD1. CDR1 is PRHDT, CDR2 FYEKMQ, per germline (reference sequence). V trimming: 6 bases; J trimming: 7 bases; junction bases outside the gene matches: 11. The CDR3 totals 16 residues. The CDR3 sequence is CASSPRDRGDGGELFF. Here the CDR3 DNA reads TGTGCCAGCAGTCCACGGGACAGGGGCGATGGCGGGGAGCTGTTTTTT.

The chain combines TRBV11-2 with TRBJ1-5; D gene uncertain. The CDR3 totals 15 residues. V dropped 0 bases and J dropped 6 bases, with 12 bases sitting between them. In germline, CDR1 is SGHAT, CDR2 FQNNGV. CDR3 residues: CASSLDGGGFQPQHF. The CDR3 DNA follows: TGTGCCAGCAGCTTAGATGGCGGCGGATTTCAGCCCCAGCATTTT.

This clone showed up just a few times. The CDR3 DNA reads as TGTGCCAGCGGGGGACAGGGTAACGAAAAACTGTTTTTT. It encodes CASGGQGNEKLFF. V usage is TRBV27 and J usage is TRBJ1-4, with TRBD1 matching 9 bases. The trim removed 8 bases at V and 8 bases at J, leaving 6 bases unmatched. There are 13 residues in the CDR3. Germline V gene sequence: CDR1 MNHEY, CDR2 SMNVEV (reference sequence). The full variable domain, rest sourced from reference TRBV27 and TRBJ1-4, is EAQVTQNPRYLITVTGKKLTVTCSQNMNHEYMSWYRQDPGLGLRQIYYSMNVEVTDKGDVPEGYKVSRKEKRNFPLILESPSPNQTSLYFCASGGQGNEKLFFGSGTQLSVL.